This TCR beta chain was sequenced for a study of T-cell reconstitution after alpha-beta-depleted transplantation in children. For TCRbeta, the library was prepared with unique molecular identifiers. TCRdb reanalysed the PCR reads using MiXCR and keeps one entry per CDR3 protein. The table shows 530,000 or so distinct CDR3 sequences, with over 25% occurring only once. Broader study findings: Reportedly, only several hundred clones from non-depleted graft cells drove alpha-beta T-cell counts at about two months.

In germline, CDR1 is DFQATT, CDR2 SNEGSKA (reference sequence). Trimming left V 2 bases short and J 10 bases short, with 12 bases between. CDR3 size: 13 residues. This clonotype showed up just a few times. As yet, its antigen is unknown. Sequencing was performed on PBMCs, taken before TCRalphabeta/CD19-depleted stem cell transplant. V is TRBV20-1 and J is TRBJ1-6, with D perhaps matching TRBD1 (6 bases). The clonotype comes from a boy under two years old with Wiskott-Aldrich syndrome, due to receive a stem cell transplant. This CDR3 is CSARLGQSSPLHF. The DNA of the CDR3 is TGCAGTGCTAGACTGGGACAAAGCTCACCCCTCCACTTT.